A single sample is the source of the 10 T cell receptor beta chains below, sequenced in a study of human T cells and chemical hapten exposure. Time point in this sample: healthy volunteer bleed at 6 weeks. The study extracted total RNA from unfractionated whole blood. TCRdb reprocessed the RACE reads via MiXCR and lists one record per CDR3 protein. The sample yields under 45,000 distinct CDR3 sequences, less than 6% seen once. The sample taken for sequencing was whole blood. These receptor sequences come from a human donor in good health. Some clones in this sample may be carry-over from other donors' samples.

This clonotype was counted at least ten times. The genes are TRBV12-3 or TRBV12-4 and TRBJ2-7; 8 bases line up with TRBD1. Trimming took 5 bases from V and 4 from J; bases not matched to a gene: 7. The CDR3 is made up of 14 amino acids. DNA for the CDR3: TGTGCCAGCAGTGCCCAGGGGGCTCGTTACGAGCAGTACTTC. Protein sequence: CASSAQGARYEQYF.

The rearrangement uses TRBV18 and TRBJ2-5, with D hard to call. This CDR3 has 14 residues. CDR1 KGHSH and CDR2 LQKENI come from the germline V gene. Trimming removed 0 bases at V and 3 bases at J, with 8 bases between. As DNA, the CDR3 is TGTGCCAGCTCACCACCTCTTATGGAAGAGACCCAGTACTTC. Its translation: CASSPPLMEETQYF.

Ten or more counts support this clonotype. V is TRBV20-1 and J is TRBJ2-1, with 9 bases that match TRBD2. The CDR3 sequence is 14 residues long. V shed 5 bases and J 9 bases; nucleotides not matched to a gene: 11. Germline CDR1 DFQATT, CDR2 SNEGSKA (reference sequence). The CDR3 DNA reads TGCAGTGCTTCTCTAGGCGGGAGGGCCTTTGAGCAGTTCTTC. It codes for CSASLGGRAFEQFF.

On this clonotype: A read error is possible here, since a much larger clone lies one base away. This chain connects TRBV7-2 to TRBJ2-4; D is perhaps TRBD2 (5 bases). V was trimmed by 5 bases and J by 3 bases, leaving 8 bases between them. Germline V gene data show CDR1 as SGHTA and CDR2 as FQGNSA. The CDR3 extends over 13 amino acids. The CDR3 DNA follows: TGTGCCAGCAGCCTCCGGGACAAAAACATTCAGTACTTC. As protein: CASSLRDKNIQYF.

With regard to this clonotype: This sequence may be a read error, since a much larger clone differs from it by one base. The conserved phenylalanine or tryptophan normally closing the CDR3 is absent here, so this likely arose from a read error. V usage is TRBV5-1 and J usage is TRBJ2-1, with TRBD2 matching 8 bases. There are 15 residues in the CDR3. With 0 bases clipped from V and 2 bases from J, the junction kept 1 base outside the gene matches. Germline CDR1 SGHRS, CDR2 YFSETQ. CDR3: CASSLEAGAYNEQFV. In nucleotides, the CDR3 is TGCGCCAGCAGCTTGGAAGCGGGAGCCTACAATGAGCAGTTCGTC.

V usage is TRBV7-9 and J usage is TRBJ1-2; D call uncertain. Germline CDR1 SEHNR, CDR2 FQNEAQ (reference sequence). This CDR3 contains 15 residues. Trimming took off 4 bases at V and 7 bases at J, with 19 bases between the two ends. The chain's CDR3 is CASSSNNVEIFGYTF. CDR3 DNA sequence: TGTGCCAGCAGCTCAAACAATGTGGAAATATTTGGCTACACCTTC. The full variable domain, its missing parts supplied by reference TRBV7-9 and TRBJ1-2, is DTGVSQNPRHKITKRGQNVTFRCDPISEHNRLYWYRQTLGQGPEFLTYFQNEAQLEKSRLLSDRFSAERPKGSFSTLEIQRTEQGDSAMYLCASSSNNVEIFGYTFGSGTRLTVV.

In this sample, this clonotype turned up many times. The CDR3 DNA sequence: TGCGCCAGCACCACGTCCGGGCAGGGGCATGAAAAACTGTTTTTT. Its protein is CASTTSGQGHEKLFF. This chain links TRBV4-1 with TRBJ1-4; tentatively, D is TRBD1 (6 bases). The CDR3 consists of 15 residues. With 7 bases removed from V and 6 bases from J, the gap between germline ends came to 18 bases. Germline loops: CDR1 MGHRA, CDR2 YSYEKL.

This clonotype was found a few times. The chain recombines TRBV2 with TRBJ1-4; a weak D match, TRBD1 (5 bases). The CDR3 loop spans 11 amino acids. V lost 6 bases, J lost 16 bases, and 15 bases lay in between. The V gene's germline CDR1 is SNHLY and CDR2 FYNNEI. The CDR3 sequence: CASRVAGEAFF. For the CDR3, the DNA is TGTGCCAGCAGAGTAGCGGGGGAAGCGTTTTTT.

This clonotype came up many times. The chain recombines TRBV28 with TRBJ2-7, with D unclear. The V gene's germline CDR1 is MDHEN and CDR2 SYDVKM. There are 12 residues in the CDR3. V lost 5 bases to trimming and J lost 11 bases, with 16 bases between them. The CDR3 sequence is CASSPKRTFEYF. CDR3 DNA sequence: TGTGCCAGCAGTCCCAAACGGACGTTCGAGTACTTC.

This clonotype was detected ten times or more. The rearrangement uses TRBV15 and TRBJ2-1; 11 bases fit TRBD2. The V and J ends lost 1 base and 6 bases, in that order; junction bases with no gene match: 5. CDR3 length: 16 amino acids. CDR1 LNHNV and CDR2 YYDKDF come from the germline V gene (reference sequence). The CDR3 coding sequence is TGTGCCACCAGCAGAGTCGCTAGCGGGAGGCGCAATGAGCAGTTCTTC. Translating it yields CATSRVASGRRNEQFF. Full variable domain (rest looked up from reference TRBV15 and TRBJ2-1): DAMVIQNPRYQVTQFGKPVTLSCSQTLNHNVMYWYQQKSSQAPKLLFHYYDKDFNNEADTPDNFQSRRPNTSFCFLDIRSPGLGDTAMYLCATSRVASGRRNEQFFGPGTRLTVL.